A single sample gave rise to the 9 T cell receptor beta chains below, sequenced in a study of cytomegalovirus exposure and HLA in healthy donors. The study ran its PCR with 60 Vbeta and 13 Jbeta primers. Profiling relied on immunoSEQ multiplex PCR, and the TCRdb table lists in-frame clones only, not all of them. Of 120,000 or so clones listed, more than 65% are singletons. Sequenced sample: PBMCs. These receptors were taken from a man younger than 30 in good health and CMV-seropositive.

CDR3 in DNA: TGCGCCAGCAGCCAAGTCTCGTACTATGGCTACACCTTC. Amino acids: CASSQVSYYGYTF. The V gene is TRBV4-1, the J gene TRBJ1-2; no firm D call. CDR1 is MGHRA and CDR2 is YSYEKL in the germline V gene. V shed 1 base and J shed 3 bases, with 6 bases lying between them. The CDR3 extends over 13 amino acids.

The V and J genes are TRBV6-1 and TRBJ1-3, with a tentative D call TRBD1 (5 bases). This CDR3 is 15 amino acids long. V lost 4 bases, J lost 2 bases, and 12 bases lay in between. From germline, CDR1 is MNHNS and CDR2 SASEGT. CDR3 loop: CASSVSPGAGNTIYF. The CDR3 DNA reads as TGTGCCAGCAGTGTCAGCCCGGGGGCTGGAAACACCATATATTTT.

The chain employs TRBV4-3 and TRBJ2-2; no clear D gene. V shed 5 bases and J shed 0 bases, with 13 bases lying between them. The CDR3 contains 16 residues. Germline values: CDR1 LGHNA, CDR2 YSLEER. The DNA of the CDR3 is TGCGCCAGCAGCTCTCAGGTTCACACGAACACCGGGGAGCTGTTTTTT. It encodes CASSSQVHTNTGELFF.

The chain couples TRBV30 to TRBJ1-2; TRBD1 matches at 7 bases. With 5 bases clipped from V and 0 bases from J, the junction kept 6 bases outside the gene matches. The CDR3 consists of 14 residues. Germline V gene lookup returns CDR1 GTSNPN and CDR2 SVGIG (reference sequence). CDR3 bases: TGTGCCTGGCGCCGGACAGGCTCTAACTATGGCTACACCTTC. Protein product: CAWRRTGSNYGYTF.

The chain links TRBV25-1 to TRBJ2-7; TRBD1 agrees at 8 bases. The CDR3 contains 14 residues. J was trimmed by 4 bases and V by 6 bases; bases with no gene match: 8. Germline V gene lookup returns CDR1 MGHDK and CDR2 SYGVNS. The CDR3 DNA is TGTGCCAGCAGGAAGACAGGGGCGAGTTACGAGCAGTACTTC. It codes for CASRKTGASYEQYF.

V and J are TRBV18 and TRBJ2-7, with a weak D call TRBD2 (5 bases). The CDR3 runs 14 residues. Per germline, CDR1 KGHSH and CDR2 LQKENI. V lost 0 bases and J 6 bases, leaving 12 bases between the germline ends. The CDR3 nucleotides are TGTGCCAGCTCACCACCGGTGGCGGGCTCCGAGCAGTACTTC. Residues: CASSPPVAGSEQYF.

In the case of this clone: Other DNA sequences from this sample encode an identical CDR3 as well. This rearrangement joins TRBV28 to TRBJ2-2, with 10 bases identical to TRBD1. Germline CDR1 MDHEN, CDR2 SYDVKM. V dropped 10 bases and J dropped 8; count of bases not matched to a gene: 28. The CDR3 extends over 20 amino acids. Written as DNA, the CDR3 is TGTGCCACTACACCAGCCGGGACAGGGGATATAATCGTTACGCGGGGGGAGCTGTTTTTT. This gives the protein CATTPAGTGDIIVTRGELFF.

This clone showed up just a few times. The chain employs TRBV2 and TRBJ1-1, with no clear D. The V end lost 4 bases, the J end lost 3 bases, and 15 bases lay between the germline ends. CDR1 is SNHLY and CDR2 is FYNNEI in the germline V gene. This CDR3 has 15 amino acids. The CDR3 region has the DNA TGTGCCAGCAGTGCGTACGATGATGGGCACACTGAAGCTTTCTTT. Translating it yields CASSAYDDGHTEAFF.

The DNA for the CDR3 is TGTGCCAGCAGTTCGAGACTAGCGGGGATTCCAGATACGCAGTATTTT. Translation gives CASSSRLAGIPDTQYF. The V and J genes are TRBV6-5 and TRBJ2-3, with 11 bases identical to TRBD2. The germline V gene encodes CDR1 MNHEY and CDR2 SVGAGI. The J segment lost 4 bases and the V segment lost 4 bases, leaving 7 bases of the junction unmatched. This CDR3 spans 16 amino acids.